The rows below give T cell receptor beta chains drawn from one sample of a study of blood T cells in healthy people across ages. TCRdb reanalysed the 5' RACE reads using MiXCR and keeps one entry per CDR3 protein. This table holds roughly 1.9 million distinct CDR3 sequences, roughly two fifths found once. The specimen sequenced was blood. Receptors originate from a human donor in good health. Both conserved end residues are part of each CDR3. The D gene is left open where the match is weak. A row's size may be missing; if present it is once, few, many or a size class.

j_gene | v_gene | d_gene | abundance | CDR3aa | CDR3nt
TRBJ1-2 | TRBV7-2 | TRBD1 | . | CASSLESTGGNYGYTF | TGTGCCAGCAGCTTAGAAAGTACAGGGGGTAACTATGGCTACACCTTC
TRBJ2-3 | TRBV24-1 | . | . | CATSDPSQGWADTQYF | TGTGCCACCAGTGACCCCTCGCAGGGGTGGGCAGATACGCAGTATTTT
TRBJ2-7 | TRBV2 | TRBD1 | . | CASSDEGGEGIEQYF | TGTGCCAGCAGTGATGAAGGGGGCGAGGGAATTGAGCAGTACTTC
TRBJ2-5 | TRBV7-2 | TRBD1 | . | CASSLLRQGPYNEQYF | TGTGCCAGCAGCTTACTCCGACAGGGCCCCTACAATGAGCAGTACTTC
TRBJ2-7 | TRBV20-1 | . | . | CSATTPSRGPYEQYF | TGCAGTGCTACTACCCCTTCACGGGGGCCATACGAGCAGTACTTC
TRBJ1-5 | TRBV15 | . | . | CATSREEGQPQHF | TGTGCCACCAGCAGAGAGGAGGGACAGCCCCAGCATTTT
TRBJ1-2 | TRBV2 | . | . | CASIMNVGGGYTF | TGTGCCAGCATTATGAACGTCGGCGGGGGCTACACCTTC
TRBJ2-5 | TRBV7-2 | . | few | CASSLLAGALGETQYF | TGTGCCAGCAGCTTATTGGCGGGGGCGCTGGGGGAGACCCAGTACTTC
TRBJ1-2 | TRBV10-3 | . | . | CAIRESSRLNGYTF | TGTGCCATCAGGGAGTCGTCCAGGCTAAATGGCTACACCTTC
TRBJ1-1 | TRBV25-1 | . | . | CASSELLGDTEAFF | TGTGCCAGCAGTGAATTGCTCGGGGACACTGAAGCTTTCTTT
TRBJ2-6 | TRBV29-1 | . | . | CSVGPGLGANVLTF | TGCAGCGTTGGACCAGGTCTTGGGGCCAACGTCCTGACTTTC
TRBJ2-5 | TRBV12-3/TRBV12-4 | . | once | CASSVLPRETQYF | TGTGCCAGCAGTGTCCTCCCAAGGGAGACCCAGTACTTC
TRBJ1-1 | TRBV20-1 | . | once | CSARKGETEAFF | TGCAGTGCGAGGAAGGGAGAAACTGAAGCTTTCTTT
TRBJ2-3 | TRBV6-2/TRBV6-3 | TRBD1 | . | CASREPGQGLSDTQYF | TGTGCCAGCAGAGAACCCGGACAGGGGTTGTCAGATACGCAGTATTTT
TRBJ2-3 | TRBV12-3/TRBV12-4 | TRBD2 | . | CASSQDLAGRADTQYF | TGTGCCAGCAGTCAGGATCTAGCGGGGAGAGCAGATACGCAGTATTTT
TRBJ2-7 | TRBV29-1 | . | few | CSVESPGTRHSYEQYF | TGCAGCGTTGAAAGCCCCGGGACTCGGCACTCCTACGAGCAGTACTTC
TRBJ1-4 | TRBV15 | . | once | CATSRGQEGFDNEKLFF | TGTGCCACCAGCAGAGGTCAGGAAGGTTTTGATAATGAAAAACTGTTTTTT
TRBJ2-7 | TRBV4-1 | . | . | CASSQPGEVNEQYF | TGCGCCAGCAGCCAACCGGGAGAGGTCAACGAGCAGTACTTC
TRBJ1-5 | TRBV10-3 | . | few | CAISERLGGSQPQHF | TGTGCCATCAGTGAACGGCTGGGGGGTAGTCAGCCCCAGCATTTT
TRBJ2-3 | TRBV20-1 | TRBD2 | few | CSATGLAGGNTDTQYF | TGCAGTGCTACGGGACTAGCGGGGGGCAACACAGATACGCAGTATTTT
TRBJ2-7 | TRBV10-3 | TRBD1 | many | CAIRGDRETREQYF | TGTGCCATCAGAGGGGACAGGGAAACGCGGGAGCAGTACTTC
TRBJ2-1 | TRBV6-2/TRBV6-3 | . | once | CASSYSSASMSSYNEQFF | TGTGCCAGCAGTTACTCCTCGGCTAGCATGAGCTCCTACAATGAGCAGTTCTTC
TRBJ1-1 | TRBV29-1 | . | . | CSVTLSLEAFF | TGCAGCGTTACACTAAGCCTTGAAGCTTTCTTT
TRBJ2-5 | TRBV6-2/TRBV6-3 | TRBD1 | . | CASRHTGTGGETQYF | TGTGCCAGCAGACACACCGGGACAGGGGGAGAGACCCAGTACTTC
TRBJ2-1 | TRBV20-1 | . | . | CSARGSAIGTGVFNEQFF | TGCAGTGCTAGAGGGTCCGCGATCGGGACGGGGGTATTCAATGAGCAGTTCTTC
TRBJ1-2 | TRBV6-1 | . | . | CASSESLQELYNYGYTF | TGTGCCAGCAGTGAATCCCTGCAGGAACTGTATAACTATGGCTACACCTTC
TRBJ2-7 | TRBV9 | . | . | CASSVATGCNEQYF | TGTGCCAGCAGCGTAGCTACCGGATGCAATGAGCAGTACTTC
TRBJ1-5 | TRBV7-2 | . | few | CASSWTTGTGQPQHF | TGTGCCAGCAGCTGGACTACAGGGACCGGGCAGCCCCAGCATTTT
TRBJ1-6 | TRBV6-1 | . | few | CASSELYSPLHF | TGTGCCAGCAGTGAACTGTATTCACCCCTCCACTTT
TRBJ2-7 | TRBV6-5 | . | . | CASASVGHTYEQYF | TGTGCCAGTGCCTCCGTCGGCCATACCTACGAGCAGTACTTC
TRBJ2-1 | TRBV15 | . | few | CATSRDMQGPYNEQFF | TGTGCCACCAGCAGAGATATGCAGGGGCCCTACAATGAGCAGTTCTTC
TRBJ1-2 | TRBV5-4 | TRBD1 | few | CASSSGDRRSTNYGYTF | TGTGCCAGCAGCTCTGGGGACAGGCGCTCGACTAACTATGGCTACACCTTC
TRBJ2-1 | TRBV27 | . | few | CASSLPAGGSSYNEQFF | TGTGCCAGCAGTCTTCCGGCCGGGGGCAGCTCCTACAATGAGCAGTTCTTC
TRBJ2-7 | TRBV28 | . | . | CASSFGGRGLFYEQYF | TGTGCCAGCAGTTTTGGGGGGAGGGGGCTATTCTACGAGCAGTACTTC
TRBJ2-1 | TRBV19 | . | . | CASGNGGATYNEQFF | TGTGCCAGTGGAAATGGCGGGGCCACCTACAATGAGCAGTTCTTC
TRBJ2-4 | TRBV7-2 | . | . | CASSLGVGVQYF | TGTGCCAGCAGCTTAGGAGTGGGGGTACAGTACTTC
TRBJ2-5 | TRBV29-1 | TRBD1 | many | CSVGPGGQETQYF | TGCAGCGTTGGTCCAGGGGGCCAAGAGACCCAGTACTTC
TRBJ2-1 | TRBV20-1 | TRBD1 | . | CSAGRTGTYEQFF | TGCAGTGCCGGCAGGACAGGGACGTACGAGCAGTTCTTC